A single sample is the source of the 8 T cell receptor beta chains below, sequenced in a study of blood T cell repertoires in COVID-19. Method: immunoSEQ multiplex PCR; TCRdb's copy keeps in-frame clones and lacks some. Seen here are over 100,000 clones, 91% observed once, and the top ten hold 6%. The sequencing input was peripheral blood. Source of these receptors: a human donor in a cohort sampled during active COVID-19.

This clone showed up just once. The chain carries TRBV6-2 or TRBV6-3 and TRBJ2-3; TRBD2 aligns across 14 bases. V shed 0 bases and J 2 bases; nucleotides not matched to a gene: 4. The CDR3 spans 18 residues. Germline CDR1 and CDR2: MNHEY and SVGEGT. CDR3 sequence reads: CASSYSGTSGGHTDTQYF. The CDR3 DNA reads TGTGCCAGCAGTTACTCGGGGACTAGCGGGGGACACACAGATACGCAGTATTTT.

V and J are TRBV24-1 and TRBJ2-1; the match to TRBD1 covers 9 bases. Germline trimming cut 4 bases from V and 5 bases from J; bases unmatched to any gene: 8. The CDR3 has 16 amino acids. Germline V gene data show CDR1 as KGHDR and CDR2 as SFDVKD. This CDR3 reads CATSDSGTGKNNEQFF. In nucleotides, the CDR3 is TGTGCCACCAGTGACTCTGGGACAGGGAAAAACAATGAGCAGTTCTTC.

The chain uses TRBV9 and TRBJ1-2, with 7 bases that match TRBD1. The germline V gene has CDR1 SGDLS and CDR2 YYNGEE. J lost 1 base, V lost 6 bases, and 9 bases had no gene match. The CDR3 is made up of 15 amino acids. CDR3 amino acids: CASTPDRAYNYGYTF. For the CDR3, the DNA is TGTGCCAGCACACCAGACAGGGCTTATAACTATGGCTACACCTTC.

The chain couples TRBV25-1 to TRBJ2-7; no definite D call. The CDR3 is made up of 14 amino acids. The V gene's germline CDR1 is MGHDK and CDR2 SYGVNS. The V and J ends lost 3 bases and 6 bases respectively, with 15 bases between them. CDR3 DNA sequence: TGTGCCAGCAGTGATTCGGGTTCGCCAAGCGAGCAGTACTTC. Translated: CASSDSGSPSEQYF.

The chain is built from TRBV3-1 (or the pseudogene TRBV3-2) and TRBJ1-2; tentative D call: TRBD1 (5 bases). From germline, CDR1 is LGHDT and CDR2 YNNKEL (reference sequence). V was pared by 3 bases and J by 3 bases, with 11 bases between. CDR3 size: 14 residues. In DNA, the CDR3 is TGTGCCAGCAGCCACTCTCGGGGGTACTATGGCTACACCTTC. Protein product: CASSHSRGYYGYTF.

DNA for the CDR3: TGTGCCTGGACCGGCGGATACACAGATACGCAGTATTTT. It codes for CAWTGGYTDTQYF. The chain has TRBV30 and TRBJ2-3; D unclear. The CDR3 sequence is 13 residues long. Germline V lookup: CDR1 GTSNPN, CDR2 SVGIG (reference sequence). V was cut by 4 bases and J by 2 bases, with 10 bases left in between. Supplemented by reference TRBV30 and TRBJ2-3, the full variable domain reads SQTIHQWPATLVQPVGSPLSLECTVEGTSNPNLYWYRQAAGRGLQLLFYSVGIGQISSEVPQNLSASRPQDRQFILSSKKLLLSDSGFYLCAWTGGYTDTQYFGPGTRLTVL.

CDR3 protein: CASSLSGQGRPYNEQFF. CDR3 DNA: TGTGCCAGCAGCCTATCGGGACAGGGACGTCCCTACAATGAGCAGTTCTTC. The genes are TRBV13 and TRBJ2-1; 9 bases are a match to TRBD1. Germline CDR1 reads PRHDT; CDR2 reads FYEKMQ (reference sequence). The CDR3 length is 17 residues. The ends lost 5 bases at V and 2 bases at J; junction bases unmatched: 10.

The chain combines TRBV2 with TRBJ2-3, with 11 bases lining up with TRBD2. CDR1 and CDR2 from the germline V gene are SNHLY and FYNNEI. CDR3 length equals 17 residues. The ends lost 8 bases at V and 0 bases at J; junction bases unmatched: 10. Here the CDR3 reads CASPPTSGVPSTDTQYF. CDR3 nucleotide sequence: TGTGCCAGCCCGCCGACTAGCGGGGTCCCTAGCACAGATACGCAGTATTTT.